Below, 14 T cell receptor beta chains from the same sample are listed, as sequenced in a study of T cells in narcolepsy. Assay used: immunoSEQ multiplex PCR; TCRdb lists only in-frame clones, some missing. The sample records more than 30,000 clones, under 85% being singletons. Sequencing was carried out using memory (CD45RA-) CD4+ T cells from blood. Receptors originate from a human donor in good health.

The genes are TRBV18 and TRBJ1-1; D is uncertain. The CDR3 extends over 14 amino acids. Germline V gene sequence: CDR1 KGHSH, CDR2 LQKENI. V was cut by 4 bases and J by 1 base, with 10 bases left in between. CDR3 DNA: TGTGCCAGCTCACAACAGACTGGGAACACTGAAGCTTTCTTT. As protein: CASSQQTGNTEAFF.

This clone has just one count. This same CDR3 is encoded by further DNA sequences in the sample. The chain recombines TRBV27 with TRBJ1-6; a weak D match, TRBD1 (5 bases). Germline-derived CDR1 and CDR2 are MNHEY and SMNVEV (reference sequence). The V end lost 6 bases, the J end lost 7 bases, and 19 bases lay between the germline ends. The CDR3 length is 16 residues. The chain's CDR3 is CASSPSGLGLNSPLHF. Here the CDR3 DNA reads TGTGCCAGCAGCCCCTCGGGGCTTGGGTTGAATTCACCCCTCCACTTT.

V usage is TRBV18 and J usage is TRBJ2-2; D might be TRBD1 or TRBD2, each matching 5 bases. From germline, CDR1 is KGHSH and CDR2 LQKENI. Trimming removed 2 bases at V and 8 bases at J, with 15 bases between. The CDR3 covers 15 residues. The CDR3: CASSPYTGTAGELFF. The CDR3 DNA sequence: TGTGCCAGCTCACCATATACCGGGACGGCGGGGGAGCTGTTTTTT.

The chain couples TRBV4-2 to TRBJ2-1; TRBD2 matches 11 bases. This CDR3 is built from 16 residues. Germline CDR1 LGHNA, CDR2 YNFKEQ. The V gene end was trimmed by 1 base and the J gene end by 5 bases; junction bases not matched to a gene: 4. The CDR3, as DNA: TGTGCCAGCAGCCAAGCGACTAGCGGGGTCCACAATGAGCAGTTCTTC. Protein product: CASSQATSGVHNEQFF.

With respect to this clone: Within the sample, other DNA sequences also encode this same CDR3. This chain links TRBV29-1 with TRBJ2-5; tentatively, D is TRBD1 or TRBD2 (5 bases each). This CDR3 is built from 11 residues. Germline-derived CDR1 and CDR2 are SQVTM and ANQGSEA. V was clipped by 1 base and J by 5 bases, with 5 bases between them. For the CDR3, the DNA is TGCAGCGTTGAAGGGGGGGAGACCCAGTACTTC. It encodes CSVEGGETQYF.

This sequence joins TRBV14 and TRBJ2-7; tentative D call: TRBD2 (5 bases). The CDR3 covers 15 residues. Germline lookup yields CDR1 SGHDN and CDR2 FVKESK. V lost 2 bases to trimming and J lost 7 bases, with 18 bases between them. The CDR3 DNA follows: TGTGCCAGCAGCCAAAACAGCCAGCGGTTGGGTGAGCAGTACTTC. Translation: CASSQNSQRLGEQYF.

This sequence joins TRBV30 and TRBJ1-1; no clear D gene. This CDR3 is built from 11 residues. Per the germline V gene, CDR1 is GTSNPN and CDR2 is SVGIG (reference sequence). Between the trimmed V and J ends, which lost 0 bases and 7 bases, there was a span of 6 bases. This chain's CDR3 is CAWSVRGEAFF. CDR3 DNA sequence: TGTGCCTGGAGTGTCCGGGGTGAAGCTTTCTTT.

This clone appeared a few times. This chain uses TRBV28 with TRBJ1-5; possible D gene TRBD1, 6 bases. The V end was cut by 5 bases, the J end by 0 bases, with 17 bases between. The CDR3 has 17 residues. Germline CDR1 is MDHEN and CDR2 is SYDVKM. CDR3 loop: CASSTRAGTFSNQPQHF. The CDR3 bases are TGTGCCAGCAGTACCCGGGCCGGGACATTTAGCAATCAGCCCCAGCATTTT.

This chain uses TRBV28 with TRBJ1-1; D is unresolved. Germline V gives CDR1 MDHEN, CDR2 SYDVKM. Trimming took off 7 bases at V and 4 bases at J, with 10 bases between the two ends. The CDR3 runs 12 residues. The chain's CDR3 is CASTTASTEAFF. The CDR3, as DNA: TGTGCCAGCACCACAGCCAGCACTGAAGCTTTCTTT.

This chain links TRBV6-6 with TRBJ1-2, with D possibly TRBD1 on 5 matching bases. Between the trimmed V and J ends, which lost 8 bases and 5 bases, there was a span of 15 bases. Per germline, CDR1 MNHNY and CDR2 SVGAGI (reference sequence). This CDR3 region has 13 residues. CDR3 nucleotides: TGTGCCAGCTCCACAAGGGGAAGGTATGGCTACACCTTC. This sequence encodes CASSTRGRYGYTF.

This clone was counted only a few times. J is TRBJ1-1 and V is TRBV5-1; no reliable D call. Trimming cost V 0 bases and J 7 bases, with 10 bases left between them. Looked up from germline, CDR1 is SGHRS and CDR2 is YFSETQ. This CDR3 has 13 amino acids. The DNA for the CDR3 is TGCGCCAGCAGCTTGGAAGAAGGGTTTGAAGCTTTCTTT. Its protein product is CASSLEEGFEAFF.

Concerning this clone itself: Germline is not matched at one junction end, which may reflect a read error. The rearrangement uses TRBV7-2 and TRBJ2-1, with D perhaps TRBD1 (5 bases). CDR3 length: 16 residues. In germline, CDR1 is SGHTA, CDR2 FQGNSA. The CDR3 spells CASSLQGLSSHNEQFF. CDR3 DNA: TGTGCCAGCAGCTTACAGGGATTAAGCTCCCACAATGAGCAGTTCTTC.

The chain employs TRBV5-1 and TRBJ2-1, with TRBD2 matching over 11 bases. The junction had 11 bases not matched to a gene; V was cut back by 3 bases and J by 9 bases. Germline V CDR1 and CDR2: SGHRS, YFSETQ. This CDR3 region has 16 residues. The DNA of the CDR3 is TGCGCCAGCAGCTCGGGACTAGCGGCCGGCTCAGGTGAGCAGTTCTTC. Protein product: CASSSGLAAGSGEQFF.

The rearrangement links TRBV6-1 to TRBJ2-5, with a tentative D call TRBD2 (6 bases). Germline values: CDR1 MNHNS, CDR2 SASEGT. Trimming pared 7 bases from V and 1 base from J, leaving 10 bases between. The CDR3 loop spans 13 amino acids. CDR3 region: CASTVGGQETQYF. DNA for the CDR3: TGTGCCAGCACAGTCGGGGGCCAAGAGACCCAGTACTTC.